The present T cell receptor beta chain was sequenced within a study of T cells in localized non-small cell lung cancer. General observations from the study: Sequencing was restricted to one tumor region; therefore, heterogeneity remains possible. A median about 54 of the top 100 tumor clones appeared in adjacent lung. Highest T cell clonality was seen in uninvolved adjacent lung, surpassing that measured in tumor. Greater T cell density in blood accompanied longer overall survival.

This clone appeared once. The antigen remains undetermined. Here immunoSEQ multiplex PCR was the method, and the copy in TCRdb shows in-frame clones only, minus some. Of approximately 88,000 clones in the sample, roughly 93% are singletons; the top ten hold 4.1%. The CDR3 contains 15 residues. Germline V gene sequence: CDR1 SNHLY, CDR2 FYNNEI. V shed 8 bases and J 0 bases; nucleotides not matched to a gene: 7. This chain uses TRBV2 with TRBJ1-5, with 7 bases that match TRBD1. The specimen was PBMCs, collected before any cancer treatment. This TCR came from a woman aged 35-75 years with stage II squamous cell lung carcinoma. The DNA of the CDR3 is TGTGCCAGCTGTAGGGGGACAGATAGCAATCAGCCCCAGCATTTT. Its translation is CASCRGTDSNQPQHF.